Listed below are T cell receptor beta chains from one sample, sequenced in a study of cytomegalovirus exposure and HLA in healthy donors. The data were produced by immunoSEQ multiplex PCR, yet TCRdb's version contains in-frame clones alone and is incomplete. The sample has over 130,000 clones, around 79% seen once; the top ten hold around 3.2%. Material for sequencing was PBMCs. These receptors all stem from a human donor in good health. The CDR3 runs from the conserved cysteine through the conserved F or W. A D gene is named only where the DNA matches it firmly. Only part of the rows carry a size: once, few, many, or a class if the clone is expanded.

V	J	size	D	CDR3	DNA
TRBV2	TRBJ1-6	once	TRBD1	CANSPNRGGNSPLHF	TGTGCCAACAGCCCTAACAGGGGAGGAAATTCACCCCTCCACTTT
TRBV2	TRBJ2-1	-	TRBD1	CASSLRGFEQFF	TGTGCCAGCAGTCTCAGGGGGTTTGAGCAGTTCTTC
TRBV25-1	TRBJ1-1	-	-	CASSESLQGNTEAFF	TGTGCCAGCAGTGAATCTCTACAGGGAAACACTGAAGCTTTCTTT
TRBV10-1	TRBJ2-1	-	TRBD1	CASGQAPYNEQFF	TGCGCCAGCGGACAGGCCCCCTACAATGAGCAGTTCTTC
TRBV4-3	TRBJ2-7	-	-	CASSQEGRGAYEQYF	TGCGCCAGCAGCCAAGAGGGCAGGGGGGCCTACGAGCAGTACTTC
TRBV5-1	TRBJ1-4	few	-	CASSLWAGDEKLFF	TGCGCCAGCAGCTTGTGGGCAGGGGATGAAAAACTGTTTTTT
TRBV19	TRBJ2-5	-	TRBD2	CASSTPSGTSGRRETQYF	TGTGCCAGTAGTACTCCCTCCGGGACTAGCGGGAGGCGAGAGACCCAGTACTTC
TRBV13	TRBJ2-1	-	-	CASSLGRNEQFF	TGTGCCAGCAGCTTAGGTCGCAATGAGCAGTTCTTC
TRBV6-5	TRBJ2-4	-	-	CASSYSNPGARDIQYF	TGTGCCAGCAGTTACTCGAATCCAGGGGCGAGGGACATTCAGTACTTC
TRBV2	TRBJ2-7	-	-	CASSDPTSPYEQYF	TGTGCCAGCAGTGACCCTACTAGCCCCTACGAGCAGTACTTC
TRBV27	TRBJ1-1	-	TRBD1	CASSPGTVGNTEAFF	TGTGCCAGCAGTCCAGGGACAGTAGGGAACACTGAAGCTTTCTTT
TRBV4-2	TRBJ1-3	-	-	CASSPRGVEGNTIYF	TGTGCCAGCAGCCCACGGGGTGTAGAAGGAAACACCATATATTTT
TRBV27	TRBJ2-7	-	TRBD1	CASSLRTGLRYEQYF	TGTGCCAGCAGCCTAAGGACAGGGCTAAGGTACGAGCAGTACTTC
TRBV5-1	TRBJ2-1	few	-	CASSLRVVGINEQFF	TGCGCCAGCAGCTTGAGAGTCGTTGGTATCAATGAGCAGTTCTTC
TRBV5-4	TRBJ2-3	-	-	CASSQPRTGVTDTQYF	TGTGCCAGCAGCCAACCTAGGACGGGAGTTACAGATACGCAGTATTTT
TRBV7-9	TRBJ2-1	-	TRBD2	CASNRIAGGMDEQFF	TGTGCCAGCAACCGTATAGCGGGGGGCATGGATGAGCAGTTCTTC
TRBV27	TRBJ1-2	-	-	CASSPERLLGRILYGYTF	TGTGCCAGTAGCCCGGAGAGGCTCTTGGGGAGGATTCTGTATGGCTACACCTTC
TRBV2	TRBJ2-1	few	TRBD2	CAREGCTYNEQFF	TGTGCCCGGGAGGGGTGCACCTACAATGAGCAGTTCTTC
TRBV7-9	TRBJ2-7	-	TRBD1	CSSSLQPGQGYEQYF	TGTTCCAGCAGCCTACAACCGGGACAGGGGTACGAGCAGTACTTC
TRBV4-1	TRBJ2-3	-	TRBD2	CASSPLPSGSTDTQYF	TGCGCCAGCAGCCCCCTTCCTAGCGGCAGCACAGATACGCAGTATTTT
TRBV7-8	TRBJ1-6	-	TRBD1	CASSHPPGGGYNSPLHF	TGTGCCAGCAGCCACCCCCCAGGGGGCGGATATAATTCACCCCTCCACTTT
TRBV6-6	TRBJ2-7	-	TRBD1	CASSQGTGLDYEQYF	TGTGCCAGCAGTCAAGGGACAGGCTTAGACTACGAGCAGTACTTC
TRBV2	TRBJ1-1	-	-	CAGRGSGPEAFF	TGTGCCGGGAGGGGGTCCGGGCCTGAAGCTTTCTTT
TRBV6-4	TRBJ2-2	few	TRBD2	CASSDYPGGASSAFANTGELFF	TGTGCCAGCAGTGACTACCCGGGGGGGGCCTCTTCAGCCTTCGCGAACACCGGGGAGCTGTTTTTT
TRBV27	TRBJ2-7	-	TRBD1	CASSFDRGYEQYF	TGTGCCAGCAGTTTTGACAGGGGATACGAGCAGTACTTC
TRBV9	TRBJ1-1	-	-	CASSKGDTEAFF	TGTGCCAGCAGTAAGGGGGACACTGAAGCTTTCTTT
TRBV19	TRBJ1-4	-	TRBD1	CASSVQGAAEKLFF	TGTGCCAGTAGTGTACAGGGGGCCGCTGAAAAACTGTTTTTT
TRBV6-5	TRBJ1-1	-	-	CASSSGVGTEAFF	TGTGCCAGCAGTTCGGGGGTAGGCACTGAAGCTTTCTTT
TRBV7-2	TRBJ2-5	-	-	CASSSGLGEQYF	TGTGCCAGCAGCTCCGGATTGGGAGAGCAGTACTTC
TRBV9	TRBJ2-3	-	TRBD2	CASSVSGRGADTQYF	TGTGCCAGCAGCGTTAGCGGGAGAGGAGCAGATACGCAGTATTTT